The sequence of this T cell receptor (beta chain) was determined in a study of cytomegalovirus exposure and HLA in healthy donors (dated 2017 in TCRdb). Broadly, across the study: An earlier analysis of roughly 500 of the donors reported about 260 Gb of sequence data and 117 million unique TCR beta sequences obtained from some 200 million T cells. Donor age, sex, ethnicity and CMV serostatus were compiled together with the repertoire data. In an earlier analysis of a few hundred of the donors, high-throughput TCR beta sequencing was used to judge whether each TCR beta V gene segment behaved as functional or pseudogenic. HLA typing covered class I and class II loci at four-digit resolution. A later genetic analysis took genome-wide SNP genotypes for about 65% of the 666 donors and used that subset as a discovery cohort. Among the roughly 400 genotyped donors, approximately 81% belonged to the genetic ancestry cluster associated with self-reported Caucasian donors. Rather than drawing on any new phenotypic data, the later analysis identified candidate immune exposures from TCR beta sequences and the way those sequences occurred across donors. Besides the first cohort of 550 to 750 subjects, a separate validation cohort made up of over 95 different subjects was used. The study combined high-throughput TCR immunosequencing, statistical association of individual TCRs with disease status, and machine learning to predict cytomegalovirus infection status. In a later analysis, previously published TCR beta repertoires from several hundred donors were re-analyzed and high-resolution HLA genotyping was added so that TCR occurrence patterns could be studied. The number of donors typed differed by locus, with roughly 620-630 for A, B, C, DRB1 and DQB1, more than 500 for DQA1, 600 to 610 for DPA1, and approximately 470 for DPB1. Because of strong linkage in the cohort, a few DR-DQ haplotypes were treated as single units for association and clustering. The study profiled the T cell repertoires of 666 subjects by immunosequencing and related them to cytomegalovirus serostatus. Among under 450 genotyped donors of the cohort, an average of about 240,000 unique TCR beta nucleotide sequences were sequenced per donor, roughly a sixth of them non-productive. The aim of the study was to test whether cataloging public T cell receptors could identify signatures of past pathogen exposure. Every repertoire in the discovery cohort had been generated on one and the same sequencing platform. An early release that covered 640 HLA-typed donors contained about 290 gigabases of sequencing data and around 85 million unique TCR sequences. Here is what the overall study found, with its caveats: Correlated functional status among segregating V segments might be attributable to linkage disequilibrium, but an unknown experimental factor could not be ruled out. Most TCR sequences were observed very rarely across donors, whereas some public TCRs were present in many individuals. The study gave a list of 150 to 200 TCR beta chains associated with cytomegalovirus. The presence/absence analyses assumed that sequencing depth was roughly uniform across donors, and that assumption may not be true. In a later analysis, HLA-associated TCR beta chains were found to be more clonally expanded and to have lower generation probabilities than equally common non-associated chains. Because HLA typing was unavailable for some donors at each locus, only the typed subset was used in association tests. Assigning TCR associations to individual alleles was difficult when HLA alleles, especially DR and DQ, strongly co-occurred. In this cohort, only TCR beta chains were sequenced, and detectable features were limited by the absence of alpha or paired-chain data. In both the original and validation cohorts, the classifier was reported to diagnose cytomegalovirus status with high specificity and sensitivity. The earlier analysis of approximately 540 of the donors excluded some 15 rarely observed V segments, including chromosome 9 orphons, because counts were too low. Most CMV-associated TCR beta chains appeared to be HLA-restricted in a later analysis, and the HLA associations seemed to be driven largely by CMV exposure. A later genetic analysis reported fewer N-insertions in productive TCRs among donors in an Asian-associated ancestry cluster than the approximately 700-donor mean. A later analysis found that TCR association rates varied across HLA loci, with DRB1 alleles showing the most associated TCRs and HLA-C alleles the fewest. A later analysis reported that several top co-occurrence clusters appeared linked to parvovirus B19, influenza, CMV and Epstein-Barr virus. An earlier analysis of approximately 600 of the donors showed that most TCR beta V segments appeared in productive rearrangements either about 87% or about 30% of the time, which broadly matched IMGT annotations. In a later genetic analysis, a missense DCLRE1C variant was associated with V-gene and J-gene trimming of TCR beta chains, and the association was replicated in an independent cohort. A further reported finding was that TCR beta sequences accurately predicted the HLA-A and HLA-B alleles for most subjects in the first cohort. CMV serostatus was the only immune exposure information available for the cohort. Some IMGT-functional V segments, including TRBV6-2 and TRBV6-3, could not be distinguished by the 87-base-pair reads and were therefore excluded. A cluster of highly shared sequence variants was judged likely to be a technical artifact of the sequencing pipeline. In vitro tests confirmed that a few of the cytomegalovirus-associated TCR beta chains recognize cytomegalovirus antigens. A later analysis associated 16,951 TCR beta sequences with specific HLA alleles at a false discovery rate of 0.05. According to the authors, the approach could potentially be generalized to other disease states and immunological phenotypes.

In the germline V gene, CDR1 corresponds to SGHTS and CDR2 to YDEGEE. The junction shows trimming of 0 bases on V and 9 bases on J, plus 8 bases between the germline ends. The CDR3 goes from the cysteine to the phenylalanine over 12 residues. Of the read, only the CDR3 DNA is kept; its 36 bases are in frame from base 1. The cohort was made up of about 670 healthy bone marrow donors. Cohort members were all nominally healthy when sampled, although unrecorded immune exposures were likely present. The donor was CMV seronegative and was included in the group of about 400 seronegative cohort members. A peripheral blood sample was collected from each donor, and TCR beta sequencing was performed on peripheral blood mononuclear cells. Genomic DNA was extracted from the blood cell samples with the Qiagen DNeasy Blood Extraction Kit. On this clone: It has no known antigen specificity. Base quality data are lacking; no much larger clone is found one base away.

Receptors were amplified or captured by the immunoSEQ multiplex PCR assay. For the multiplex PCR, a mixture combining 60 forward primers for TCR Vbeta segments and 13 reverse primers for TCR Jbeta segments was used. Amplification of the CDR3 region of rearranged TCR beta genes was performed with a multiplex PCR assay on genomic DNA. The amplified TCR beta libraries were sequenced on the Illumina HiSeq System as 87-base-pair reads. As for the authors' bioinformatics: A later analysis counted around 72 million unique TCR beta chains across the 666 repertoires, and around 9.9 million of these chains were shared by at least two donors. Raw reads were error-corrected and collapsed into unique sequences with a nearest-neighbor algorithm that merged closely related sequences to remove PCR and sequencing errors. V, D and J gene segments were assigned by aligning CDR3 sequences to IMGT reference sequences. For a sequence to be retained, a match of at least six nucleotides to both a V gene segment and a J gene segment was required. Rearrangements were classified as productive when the CDR3 lacked stop codons and remained in frame with V and J, and all other rearrangements were classified as non-productive. Following IMGT convention, CDR3 was defined as the stretch from the second conserved V-encoded cysteine to the conserved J-encoded phenylalanine. The earlier analysis of 587 of the donors excluded sequences that lacked an unambiguous match to a single V gene segment. In an earlier analysis of approximately 500 of the donors, a V segment was called functional when productive rearrangements were above 56.7%, and segregating when the standard deviation between donors exceeded 5%. To diagnose cytomegalovirus status from the catalog of TCR beta chain sequences, a statistical classification framework was built. V and J gene assignment, in a later analysis, came from comparing TCR nucleotide sequences with IMGT/GENE-DB human TR gene sequences. Using the TCRdist pipeline, a later analysis assigned CDR3 sequences along with most-parsimonious VDJ recombination scenarios. A later analysis defined each TCR beta chain by its CDR3 amino acid sequence plus V-gene family, and excluded reads lacking a unique V-gene family. To address suspected cross-contamination and a sequencing artifact, a later analysis removed under 600 highly shared, low-generation-probability nucleotide sequences. In a later analysis, a clonal expansion index was calculated for each public chain from normalized within-repertoire ranks of inferred template counts. A later analysis computed generation probabilities with a VDJ recombination model fitted to out-of-frame rearrangements, and checked the results against IGoR. Hypergeometric tests were used in a later analysis to score TCR-TCR, TCR-HLA and TCR-CMV co-occurrence, with a repertoire-size bias correction applied to the TCR pairs. A later analysis estimated false discovery rates by permuting HLA or CMV assignments 20 times. A later analysis grouped co-occurring TCRs with DBSCAN, adding TCRdist sequence similarity when clustering within HLA-allele-positive subsets. Co-occurrence clustering excluded repertoires with fewer than 30,000 or more than 120,000 public chains, plus five with anomalous nucleotide sharing. As stored in TCRdb, this immuneACCESS dataset retains in-frame rearrangements with V and J assigned. A fraction of the clones does not appear; measured against another copy, unresolved V genes explain less than half of the discrepancy, and the remainder lacks a known reason. The V and J calls and the clone size are those of that table, but D and trimming were determined from the DNA. Present in this sample are some 120,000 clones, around 10% of which were seen just once. Roughly 3.1% of the sample lies in the top ten.

This TCR came from a man between 25 and 39 years old in good health and CMV-seronegative. This chain is built from TRBV5-8 and TRBJ2-3, with no confident D gene call. The material sequenced was PBMCs. In nucleotide form, the sequence is TGTGCCAGCAGCTTGGAACAGATAACGCAGTATTTT. Translated, it gives CASSLEQITQYF.